The rows below give T cell receptor beta chains drawn from one sample of a study of identifying expanded T cells in peripheral blood. Produced via immunoSEQ multiplex PCR; TCRdb's table is partial and in-frame only. The profile shows about 90,000 clones, approximately 83% of them singletons. The sequenced material came from blood. These receptors were taken from a person between 18 and 75 years old in good health. Both conserved end residues are part of each CDR3. The order of the fields is CDR3 length, J gene, D gene, clone size, V gene, CDR3 protein, CDR3 DNA. D genes are given only for firm matches. Not every row has a clone size; where given, it reads once, few, many or a size class.

>12|TRBJ1-3|-|-|TRBV30
CAWRGSGNTIYF
TGTGCCTGGAGGGGTTCCGGAAACACCATATATTTT
>13|TRBJ1-2|-|few|TRBV7-9
CASSLGQNYGYTF
TGTGCCAGCAGCTTAGGGCAGAACTATGGCTACACCTTC
>11|TRBJ2-1|-|-|TRBV20-1
CSAPFYNEQFF
TGCAGTGCTCCCTTTTACAATGAGCAGTTCTTC
>13|TRBJ2-3|-|-|TRBV9
CASSVGRPDTQYF
TGTGCCAGCAGCGTTGGGCGTCCAGATACGCAGTATTTT
>12|TRBJ1-6|-|-|TRBV11-2
CASSRGGSPLHF
TGTGCCAGCAGCCGAGGGGGTTCACCCCTCCACTTT
>14|TRBJ2-7|TRBD1|-|TRBV12-5
CASGTGTGGHEQYF
TGTGCTAGTGGCACCGGGACAGGGGGGCACGAGCAGTACTTC
>16|TRBJ1-5|TRBD1|-|TRBV5-5
CASSLTGQGAREPQHF
TGTGCCAGCAGCCTGACGGGACAGGGGGCGCGGGAGCCCCAGCATTTT
>12|TRBJ2-1|-|-|TRBV11-2
CASSLVGNEQFF
TGTGCCAGCAGCTTAGTCGGGAATGAGCAGTTCTTC
>15|TRBJ1-6|-|-|TRBV2
CASSVVGFGNSPLHF
TGTGCCAGCAGTGTGGTAGGGTTTGGAAATTCACCCCTCCACTTT
>13|TRBJ2-7|TRBD1|-|TRBV4-3
CASSLYRGYEQYF
TGCGCCAGCAGTCTATACAGGGGATACGAGCAGTACTTC
>16|TRBJ1-3|-|-|TRBV6-5
CASSYSTTGSRDTIYF
TGTGCCAGCAGTTACTCGACGACAGGTTCGCGGGACACCATATATTTT
>15|TRBJ2-5|-|-|TRBV4-1
CASATLHRSSETQYF
TGCGCCAGCGCGACCCTGCATAGGTCGTCGGAGACCCAGTACTTC
>14|TRBJ1-2|-|-|TRBV19
CASSIRWDVGGYTF
TGTGCCAGTAGTATACGGTGGGACGTAGGAGGCTACACCTTC
>16|TRBJ2-1|TRBD1|-|TRBV6-6
CASRPLRQGALDEQFF
TGTGCCAGTAGACCCTTAAGACAGGGGGCTCTCGATGAGCAGTTCTTC
>15|TRBJ2-1|TRBD1|few|TRBV7-8
CASSSNRGHYNEQFF
TGTGCCAGCAGCTCGAACAGGGGGCACTACAATGAGCAGTTCTTC
>14|TRBJ2-2|-|-|TRBV5-1
CASSWGSSTGELFF
TGCGCCAGCAGCTGGGGGTCATCCACCGGGGAGCTGTTTTTT